This T cell receptor (beta chain) stems from a study of blood T cell repertoires in COVID-19. Overall study context: COVID-19 samples, acute and convalescent, were from the United States, Italy and Spain. T cells, B-cell-depleted T cells, or PBMCs supplied cDNA or gDNA.

The CDR3 spans 15 residues. The germline CDR1 and CDR2 sequences are MDHEN and SYDVKM. Trimming at V came to 4 bases and at J to 9 bases, leaving 9 bases not matched to a gene. Original handling: Counts of nucleated cells, estimated from reference gene primer amplification, were obtained. The data were produced by immunoSEQ multiplex PCR, yet TCRdb's version contains in-frame clones alone and is incomplete. V and J calls and clone size are copied from that table; D and trimming were computed from the DNA. The data contain around 260,000 clones, roughly 80% of them singletons. The gene calls are TRBV28 and TRBJ1-6; 7 bases fit TRBD1. The source material was peripheral blood. The TCR sequence derives from a man in his sixties who had recovered from COVID-19. CDR3 residues: CASSSQTGVGSPLHF. The CDR3 nucleotides are TGTGCCAGCAGTTCACAAACAGGGGTTGGTTCACCCCTCCACTTT. The full variable domain, rest sourced from reference TRBV28 and TRBJ1-6, is DVKVTQSSRYLVKRTGEKVFLECVQDMDHENMFWYRQDPGLGLRLIYFSYDVKMKEKGDIPEGYSVSREKKERFSLILESASTNQTSMYLCASSSQTGVGSPLHFGNGTRLTVT.